The T cell receptor beta chain under discussion was sequenced for a study of identical twins. Germline values: CDR1 LNHDA, CDR2 SQIVND (reference sequence). V was pared by 2 bases and J by 0 bases, with 2 bases of the junction left unmatched. CDR3 length: 16 amino acids. In TCRdb, the 5' RACE reads were re-called with MiXCR into one record per CDR3 protein. The sample carries roughly 540,000 distinct CDR3 sequences, about 20% recorded once. These data also featured in a second study, about T cells expressing NK-cell markers. As reported in that work: For a handful of donors, these clonotypes were likewise the leading ones in the CD3+CD56-NKG2C+ fraction.

The genes are TRBV19 and TRBJ2-2; 8 bases agree with TRBD1. This clonotype was obtained from a woman in her late teens or twenties in good health. The sequencing sample was made of CD4+ T cells sorted from blood. The CDR3 sequence: CASSIRQGPNTGELFF. CDR3 DNA sequence: TGTGCCAGTAGTATACGACAGGGGCCGAACACCGGGGAGCTGTTTTTT.